This is a list of T cell receptor beta chains from one sample in a study of human T cells and chemical hapten exposure. TCRdb independently ran MiXCR on the RACE reads; one entry per CDR3 protein. The sample has 25,000 to 35,000 distinct CDR3 sequences, about 7.7% seen once. The sample was whole blood. Every receptor here comes from a human donor in good health. Some clones in this sample may be carry-over from other donors' samples. CDR3s leave out the opening cysteine and the closing phenylalanine or tryptophan. The order of the fields is J gene, V gene, CDR3 protein.

j_gene: TRBJ1-4
v_gene: TRBV7-2
CDR3aa: ASSLVGSSEKLF

j_gene: TRBJ2-7
v_gene: TRBV20-1
CDR3aa: SASSRIEQY

j_gene: TRBJ2-3
v_gene: TRBV5-1
CDR3aa: ASSLGSGGSDTQY

j_gene: TRBJ1-2
v_gene: TRBV19
CDR3aa: ASSGTGALNYGYT

j_gene: TRBJ2-1
v_gene: TRBV3-1
CDR3aa: ASSQLAGAYNEQF

j_gene: TRBJ1-2
v_gene: TRBV5-1
CDR3aa: ASSADGNYGYT

j_gene: TRBJ1-2
v_gene: TRBV3-1
CDR3aa: ASSHPEGGQGNYGYT

j_gene: TRBJ1-5
v_gene: TRBV28
CDR3aa: ASTGSNQPQH

j_gene: TRBJ2-7
v_gene: TRBV3-1
CDR3aa: ASSSSGQYEQY

j_gene: TRBJ1-1
v_gene: TRBV28
CDR3aa: ASSFPFSSEAF